This TCR beta chain was recorded in a study of beta chain features in type 1 diabetes. General observations from the study: Unsettled here was the matter of whether HLA type influences TCRB rearrangement. A greater similarity of naive, central memory and Treg TCRB repertoires was seen among patients than among healthy donors.

Comments on this clone: The antigen remains unidentified. Other DNA sequences in the same sample also yield this CDR3.

Stem cell-like memory, regulatory, central memory and naive CD4+ cells were sorted via CD45RO/CCR7/CD25/CD127/CD95/CD27. Germline values: CDR1 DFQATT, CDR2 SNEGSKA (reference sequence). The V end lost 7 bases, the J end lost 4 bases, and 11 bases lay between the germline ends. The CDR3 sequence is 11 residues long. Expressed TCRB transcripts were sequenced because the entire RNA isolate underwent reverse transcription. Data came from immunoSEQ multiplex PCR; TCRdb stores just in-frame clones and leaves some out. The sample lists 200,000 to 250,000 clones, approximately 11% seen once, with 1% to 1.5% in the top ten.

The rearrangement links TRBV20-1 to TRBJ2-7; TRBD2 might be the D (7 bases). Sequences were obtained from central memory CD4+ T cells from blood. The TCR comes from a man younger than 30 in good health. The CDR3 DNA follows: TGCAGTGTCCGGGGGGCGTACGAGCAGTACTTC. It codes for CSVRGAYEQYF.